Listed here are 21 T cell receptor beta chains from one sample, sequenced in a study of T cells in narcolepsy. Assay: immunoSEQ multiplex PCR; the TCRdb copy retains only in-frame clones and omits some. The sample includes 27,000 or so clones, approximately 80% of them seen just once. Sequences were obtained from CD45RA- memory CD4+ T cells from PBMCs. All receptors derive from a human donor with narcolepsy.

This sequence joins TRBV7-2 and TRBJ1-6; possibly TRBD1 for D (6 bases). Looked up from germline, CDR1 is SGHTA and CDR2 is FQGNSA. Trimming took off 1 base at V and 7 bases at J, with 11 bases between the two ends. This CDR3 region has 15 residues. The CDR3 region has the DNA TGTGCCAGCAGCTTAGTAAGGGGGAACAATTCACCCCTCCACTTT. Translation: CASSLVRGNNSPLHF.

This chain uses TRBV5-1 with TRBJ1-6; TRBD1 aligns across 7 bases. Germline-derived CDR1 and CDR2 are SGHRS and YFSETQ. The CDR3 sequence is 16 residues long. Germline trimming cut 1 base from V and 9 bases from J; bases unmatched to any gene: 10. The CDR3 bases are TGCGCCAGCAGCTTGTTTCGAGAGGGGGCAAGTTCACCCCTCCACTTT. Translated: CASSLFREGASSPLHF.

This CDR3 reads CASSVGGLARETQYF. DNA for the CDR3: TGTGCCAGCAGCGTAGGAGGACTAGCGCGTGAGACCCAGTACTTC. This chain connects TRBV9 to TRBJ2-5, with 9 bases matching TRBD2. The germline CDR1 and CDR2 sequences are SGDLS and YYNGEE. The CDR3 is made up of 15 amino acids. Trimming at V came to 0 bases and at J to 5 bases, leaving 5 bases not matched to a gene.

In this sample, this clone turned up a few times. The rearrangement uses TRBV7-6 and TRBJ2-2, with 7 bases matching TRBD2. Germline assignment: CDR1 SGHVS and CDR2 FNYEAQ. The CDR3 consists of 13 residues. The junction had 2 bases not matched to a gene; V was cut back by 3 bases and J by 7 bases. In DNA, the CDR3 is TGTGCCAGCAGCTTCGAGCGGGGCGGGGAGCTGTTTTTT. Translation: CASSFERGGELFF.

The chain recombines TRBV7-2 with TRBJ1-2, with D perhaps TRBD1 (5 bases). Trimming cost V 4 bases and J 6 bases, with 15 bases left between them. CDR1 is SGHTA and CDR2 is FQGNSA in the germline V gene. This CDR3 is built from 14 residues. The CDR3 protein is CASSSHRTSDGYTF. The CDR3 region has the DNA TGTGCCAGCAGCTCTCACAGGACTAGCGATGGCTACACCTTC.

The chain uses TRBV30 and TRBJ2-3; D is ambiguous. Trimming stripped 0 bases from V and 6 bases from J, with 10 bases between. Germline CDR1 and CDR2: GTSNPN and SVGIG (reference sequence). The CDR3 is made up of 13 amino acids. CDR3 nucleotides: TGTGCCTGGAGTGTAAACGCTCAGGATACGCAGTATTTT. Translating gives CAWSVNAQDTQYF.

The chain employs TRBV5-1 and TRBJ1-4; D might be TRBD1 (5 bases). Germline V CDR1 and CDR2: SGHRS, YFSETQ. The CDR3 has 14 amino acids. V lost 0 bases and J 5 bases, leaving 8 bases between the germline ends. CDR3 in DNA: TGCGCCAGCAGCTTGGACAGGTGGAATGAAAAACTGTTTTTT. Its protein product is CASSLDRWNEKLFF.

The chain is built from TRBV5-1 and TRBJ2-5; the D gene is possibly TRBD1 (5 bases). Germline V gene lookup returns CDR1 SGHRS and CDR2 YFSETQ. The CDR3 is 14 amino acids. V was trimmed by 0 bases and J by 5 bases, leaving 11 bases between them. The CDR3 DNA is TGCGCCAGCAGCTTGGCCAGGGCTGGGGAGACCCAGTACTTC. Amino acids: CASSLARAGETQYF.

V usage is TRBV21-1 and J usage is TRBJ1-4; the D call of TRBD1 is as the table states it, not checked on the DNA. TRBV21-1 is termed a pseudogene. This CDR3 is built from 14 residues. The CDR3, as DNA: TGTGCCAGCAGCAAAGGGACAGGGGTTGAAAAACTGTTTTTT. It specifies CASSKGTGVEKLFF.

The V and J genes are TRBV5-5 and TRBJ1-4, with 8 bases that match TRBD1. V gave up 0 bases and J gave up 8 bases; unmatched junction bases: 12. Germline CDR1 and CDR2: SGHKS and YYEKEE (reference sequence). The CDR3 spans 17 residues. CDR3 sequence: CASSLGTGFTLREKLFF. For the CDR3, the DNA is TGTGCCAGCAGCTTGGGGACAGGGTTCACCCTACGGGAAAAACTGTTTTTT.

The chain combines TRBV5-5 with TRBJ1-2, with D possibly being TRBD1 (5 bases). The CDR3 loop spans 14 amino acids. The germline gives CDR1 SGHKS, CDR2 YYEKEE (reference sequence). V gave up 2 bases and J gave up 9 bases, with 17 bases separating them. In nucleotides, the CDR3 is TGTGCCAGCAGCTTTGATGGGACGACGTCCCGCTACACCTTC. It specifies CASSFDGTTSRYTF.

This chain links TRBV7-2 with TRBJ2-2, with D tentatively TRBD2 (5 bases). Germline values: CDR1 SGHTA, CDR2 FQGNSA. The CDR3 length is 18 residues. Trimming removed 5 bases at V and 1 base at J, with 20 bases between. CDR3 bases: TGTGCCAGCAGCCGAAGACCGGGGAACACTGGGAACACCGGGGAGCTGTTTTTT. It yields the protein CASSRRPGNTGNTGELFF.

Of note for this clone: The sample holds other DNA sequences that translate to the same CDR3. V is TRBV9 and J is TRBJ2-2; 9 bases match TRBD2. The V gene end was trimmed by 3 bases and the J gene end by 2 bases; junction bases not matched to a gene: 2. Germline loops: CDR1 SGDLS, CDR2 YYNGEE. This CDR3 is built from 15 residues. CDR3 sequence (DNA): TGTGCCAGCAGCGGGGGGACTAGCAACACCGGGGAGCTGTTTTTT. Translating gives CASSGGTSNTGELFF.

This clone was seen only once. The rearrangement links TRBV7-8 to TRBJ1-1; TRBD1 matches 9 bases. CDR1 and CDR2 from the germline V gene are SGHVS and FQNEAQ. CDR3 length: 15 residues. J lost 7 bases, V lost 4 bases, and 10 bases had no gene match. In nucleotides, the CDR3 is TGTGCCAGCAGCTGGATACCGGACAGGGGAAGTGAAGCTTTCTTT. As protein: CASSWIPDRGSEAFF.

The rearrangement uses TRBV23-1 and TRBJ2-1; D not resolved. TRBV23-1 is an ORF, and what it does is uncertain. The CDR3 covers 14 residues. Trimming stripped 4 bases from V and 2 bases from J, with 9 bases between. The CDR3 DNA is TGCGCCAGCAGTCGACCCCGACCCTACAATGAGCAGTTCTTC. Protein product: CASSRPRPYNEQFF.

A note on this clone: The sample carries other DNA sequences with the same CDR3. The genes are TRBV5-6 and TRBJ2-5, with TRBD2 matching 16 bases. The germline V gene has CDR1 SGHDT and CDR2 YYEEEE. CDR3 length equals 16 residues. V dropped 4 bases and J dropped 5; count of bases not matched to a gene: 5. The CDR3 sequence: CASSVGLAGGWETQYF. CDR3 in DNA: TGTGCCAGCAGCGTGGGACTAGCGGGGGGGTGGGAGACCCAGTACTTC.

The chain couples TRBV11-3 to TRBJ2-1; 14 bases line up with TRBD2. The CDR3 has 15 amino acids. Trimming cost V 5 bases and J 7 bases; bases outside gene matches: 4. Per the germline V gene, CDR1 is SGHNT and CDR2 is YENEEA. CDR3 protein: CASSKTSGGVNEQFF. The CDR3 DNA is TGTGCCAGCAGCAAGACTAGCGGGGGGGTAAATGAGCAGTTCTTC.

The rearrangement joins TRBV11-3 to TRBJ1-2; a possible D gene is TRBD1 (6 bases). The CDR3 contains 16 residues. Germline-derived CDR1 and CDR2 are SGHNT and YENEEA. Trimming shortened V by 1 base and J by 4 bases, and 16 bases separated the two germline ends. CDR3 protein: CASSLVDGGLPYGYTF. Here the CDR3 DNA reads TGTGCCAGCAGCTTAGTGGACGGGGGGCTGCCCTATGGCTACACCTTC.

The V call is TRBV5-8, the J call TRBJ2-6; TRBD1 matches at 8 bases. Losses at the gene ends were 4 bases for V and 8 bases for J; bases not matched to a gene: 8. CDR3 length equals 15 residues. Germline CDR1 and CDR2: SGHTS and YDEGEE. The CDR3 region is CASSQGTGIPNVLTF. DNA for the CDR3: TGTGCCAGCAGCCAGGGGACAGGCATACCCAACGTCCTGACTTTC.

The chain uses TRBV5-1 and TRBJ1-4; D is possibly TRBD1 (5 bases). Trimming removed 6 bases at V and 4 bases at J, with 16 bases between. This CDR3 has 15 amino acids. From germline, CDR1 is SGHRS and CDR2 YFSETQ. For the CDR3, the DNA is TGCGCCAGCAAAATCCCCAGGGACGGTAATGAAAAACTGTTTTTT. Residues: CASKIPRDGNEKLFF.

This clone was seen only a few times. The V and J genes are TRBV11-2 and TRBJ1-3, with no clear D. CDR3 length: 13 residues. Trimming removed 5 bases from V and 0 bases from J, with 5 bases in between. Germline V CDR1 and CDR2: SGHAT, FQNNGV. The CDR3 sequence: CASSMSSGNTIYF. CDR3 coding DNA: TGTGCCAGCAGCATGAGCTCTGGAAACACCATATATTTT. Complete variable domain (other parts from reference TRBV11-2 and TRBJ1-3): EAGVAQSPRYKIIEKRQSVAFWCNPISGHATLYWYQQILGQGPKLLIQFQNNGVVDDSQLPKDRFSAERLKGVDSTLKIQPAKLEDSAVYLCASSMSSGNTIYFGEGSWLTVV.